These 5 T cell receptor beta chains came from one sample sequenced in a study of CD8+ T cells in alopecia areata. Reverse transcription of extracted RNA yielded cDNA, which provided the sequencing template. TCRdb's copy holds only in-frame clones and misses some; the assay was immunoSEQ multiplex PCR. The sample has some 180,000 clones; roughly 60% are singletons. Sequences were derived from CD4+ T cells sorted from blood, sampled at week 0. These receptors were taken from a human donor with alopecia areata.

The rearrangement joins TRBV14 to TRBJ1-1; D call uncertain. The CDR3 runs 13 residues. Germline V lookup: CDR1 SGHDN, CDR2 FVKESK. V was pared by 4 bases and J by 7 bases, with 13 bases between. This CDR3 reads CASSPRLLGEAFF. CDR3 in DNA: TGTGCCAGCAGCCCGAGGCTTTTGGGTGAAGCTTTCTTT.

The chain links TRBV4-3 to TRBJ1-5, with D unresolved. In germline, CDR1 is LGHNA, CDR2 YSLEER. The CDR3 runs to 13 residues. V lost 3 bases and J 6 bases, leaving 9 bases between the germline ends. As DNA, the CDR3 is TGCGCCAGCAGCCAGGGGAATAGTCAGCCCCAGCATTTT. It is translated as CASSQGNSQPQHF.

The chain carries TRBV12-5 and TRBJ2-2; D gene unclear. Germline V CDR1 and CDR2: LGHNT, FRNRAP. The CDR3 is 13 residues long. V lost 6 bases to trimming and J lost 7 bases, with 12 bases between them. The CDR3 DNA is TGTGCTAGTGGCCTTATTGTCGGCGGGGAGCTGTTTTTT. Protein: CASGLIVGGELFF.

V and J are TRBV29-1 and TRBJ1-1, with unresolved D. CDR1 is SQVTM and CDR2 is ANQGSEA in the germline V gene. V dropped 1 base and J dropped 2 bases, with 11 bases sitting between them. The CDR3 is made up of 14 amino acids. Here the CDR3 reads CSVEGRNHNTEAFF. The CDR3 coding sequence is TGCAGCGTTGAAGGCAGGAACCACAACACTGAAGCTTTCTTT. The full variable domain, with the rest looked up from reference TRBV29-1 and TRBJ1-1, is SAVISQKPSRDICQRGTSLTIQCQVDSQVTMMFWYRQQPGQSLTLIATANQGSEATYESGFVIDKFPISRPNLTFSTLTVSNMSPEDSSIYLCSVEGRNHNTEAFFGQGTRLTVV.

This clone appeared once. The chain employs TRBV30 and TRBJ1-1; D remains ambiguous. The CDR3 runs to 11 residues. V lost 3 bases to trimming and J lost 5 bases, with 7 bases between them. CDR1 and CDR2 (germline): GTSNPN, SVGIG (reference sequence). The CDR3, as DNA: TGTGCCTGGAGGCAGGAAACTGAAGCTTTCTTT. It specifies CAWRQETEAFF.